This record concerns one T cell receptor (beta chain) sequence. This record comes from a study of control samples from healthy donors and cancer patients. The method was immunoSEQ multiplex PCR; TCRdb's version includes in-frame clones alone and lacks a portion of them. The sample shows over 100,000 clones, approximately 88% of them seen only once. This sequence was found in a middle-aged man in good health. The specimen sequenced was blood.

In DNA form, the CDR3 reads TGTGCCAGCAGCTTAGATTGGCGCGGGGGGGCCAATGAGCAGTTCTTC. Its protein is CASSLDWRGGANEQFF. The chain recombines TRBV11-2 with TRBJ2-1; 9 positions match TRBD2. CDR3 length: 16 residues. V was clipped by 0 bases and J by 6 bases; unmatched bases: 6. Per germline, CDR1 SGHAT and CDR2 FQNNGV.